The rows below give T cell receptor beta chains drawn from one sample of a study of T cell repertoires in cytomegalovirus infection. TCRdb itself ran the reads through MiXCR, one entry per CDR3 protein. The sample has around 570,000 distinct CDR3 sequences, about 39% seen once; the top ten hold roughly 50%. Antigens for these TCRs are unknown. Specimen: cultured PBMCs, collected from culture after CMV antigen stimulation. These receptors all stem from a human donor in good health (CMV status not recorded). Some clones in this sample may be carry-over from other donors' samples. CDR3s include the opening cysteine and the closing phenylalanine or tryptophan. D genes are given only for firm matches. Only some rows state a clone size, as once, few, many or a class for expanded clones.

J,V,size,D,CDR3,DNA
TRBJ1-1,TRBV5-6,.,TRBD1,CASSPDRGLRAEAFF,TGTGCCAGCAGCCCGGACAGGGGGCTTAGGGCTGAAGCTTTCTTT
TRBJ2-3,TRBV2,.,.,CASSDGRDITDTQYF,TGTGCCAGCAGTGATGGTAGAGATATCACAGATACGCAGTATTTT
TRBJ2-3,TRBV7-2,.,.,CASSLGRRWSDTQYF,TGTGCCAGCAGCTTAGGTAGAAGGTGGTCAGATACGCAGTATTTT
TRBJ2-4,TRBV7-8,.,.,CASSPRSAIAKNIQYF,TGTGCCAGCAGCCCCCGTTCGGCCATAGCCAAAAACATTCAGTACTTC
TRBJ2-7,TRBV6-1,few,TRBD2,CASSLLASLAGGPGEQYF,TGTGCCAGCAGTCTCCTAGCCTCCCTAGCGGGAGGGCCAGGGGAGCAGTACTTC
TRBJ2-3,TRBV4-1,.,TRBD2,CASSQSAGASSTDTQYF,TGTGCCAGCAGCCAATCAGCGGGAGCGTCTAGCACAGATACGCAGTATTTT
TRBJ1-2,TRBV5-1,.,.,CASSFPDSTSSYGYTF,TGCGCCAGCAGCTTCCCTGACAGTACCTCTTCCTATGGCTACACCTTC
TRBJ1-5,TRBV28,.,.,CASRGGPGEPQPQHF,TGTGCCAGCAGGGGGGGGCCAGGGGAACCTCAGCCCCAGCATTTT
TRBJ1-1,TRBV19,few,TRBD1,CASNPSDRGYTEAFF,TGTGCCAGTAACCCCTCAGACAGGGGGTACACTGAAGCTTTCTTT
TRBJ1-1,TRBV7-9,many,.,CASSSGTEAFF,TGTGCCAGCAGCTCTGGCACTGAAGCTTTCTTT
TRBJ2-2,TRBV10-3,few,TRBD2,CAISDPTSGRGELFF,TGTGCCATCAGTGACCCGACTAGCGGGAGAGGGGAGCTGTTTTTT
TRBJ1-2,TRBV12-3/TRBV12-4,.,.,CASSLVPINYGYTF,TGTGCCAGCAGTTTGGTGCCCATAAACTATGGCTACACCTTC
TRBJ2-6,TRBV7-8,.,.,CASSLPPGQISSGANVLTF,TGTGCCAGCAGCTTACCCCCGGGACAAATAAGCTCTGGGGCCAACGTCCTGACTTTC
TRBJ2-1,TRBV2,.,TRBD2,CASSPGLAGGPRWDNEQFF,TGTGCCAGCAGTCCGGGACTAGCGGGGGGACCCCGGTGGGACAATGAGCAGTTCTTC
TRBJ1-2,TRBV19,.,.,CASSIGGPNYGYTF,TGTGCCAGTAGTATTGGAGGGCCTAACTATGGCTACACCTTC
TRBJ2-3,TRBV7-2,.,.,CASSFEGGSTDTQYF,TGTGCCAGCAGCTTCGAGGGGGGGAGCACAGATACGCAGTATTTT
TRBJ1-1,TRBV7-2,.,.,CASSLLVLNTEAFF,TGTGCCAGCAGCTTACTTGTGCTGAACACTGAAGCTTTCTTT
TRBJ2-3,TRBV28,few,TRBD1,CASSAPPAGTVISTDTQYF,TGTGCCAGCAGTGCCCCGCCCGCCGGGACAGTCATTAGCACAGATACGCAGTATTTT
TRBJ2-7,TRBV28,.,.,CASSLRDPFYEQYF,TGTGCCAGCAGTTTGCGGGATCCCTTCTACGAGCAGTACTTC